Sequencing of this TCR beta chain was carried out in a study of human T cells and chemical hapten exposure. General study results and limits: Among TCRs, those above 1 in 1000 frequency were unaffected by DPC sensitization.

Before extraction, the whole blood was not fractionated, and total RNA was taken from it. With respect to this clonotype: Its antigen is currently unknown.

Individual cDNA molecules received unique molecular identifiers in the library. One entry per CDR3 protein, called by TCRdb with MiXCR from the reads. The data contain about 120,000 distinct CDR3 sequences, over 7% of them singletons. This clonotype originated in a human donor in good health. Some clones in this sample may be carry-over from other donors' samples. Specimen: whole blood.

CDR3 DNA sequence: TGCGCCAGCAGCTTTGACGAGGGGTTAAATTCACCCCTCCACTTT. Protein sequence: CASSFDEGLNSPLHF. The chain is built from TRBV5-1 and TRBJ1-6, with D possibly being TRBD1 (5 bases). Per the germline V gene, CDR1 is SGHRS and CDR2 is YFSETQ. The CDR3 runs 15 residues. The V end lost 2 bases, the J end lost 7 bases, and 13 bases lay between the germline ends.